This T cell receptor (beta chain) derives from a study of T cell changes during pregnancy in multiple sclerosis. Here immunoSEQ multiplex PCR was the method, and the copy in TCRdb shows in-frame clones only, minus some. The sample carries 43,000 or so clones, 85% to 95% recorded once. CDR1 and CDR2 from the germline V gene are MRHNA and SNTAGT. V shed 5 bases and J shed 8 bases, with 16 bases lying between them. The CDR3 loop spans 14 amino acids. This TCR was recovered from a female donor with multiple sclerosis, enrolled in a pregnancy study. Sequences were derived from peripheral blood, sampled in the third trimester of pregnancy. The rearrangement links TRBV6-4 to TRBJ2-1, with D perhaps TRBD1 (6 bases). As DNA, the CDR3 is TGTGCCAGCAGTCCACAGGGTACCCACGATGAGCAGTTCTTC. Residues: CASSPQGTHDEQFF.